This T cell receptor (beta chain) was identified in a study of T cells in Graves' hyperthyroidism and ophthalmopathy. Overall study context: Before any treatment, at initial diagnosis, peripheral blood was collected. The study, taken as a whole, reports: Prediction of ophthalmopathy progression came a median approximately 6.5 months pre-onset.

The sample holds one count of this clonotype. Its antigen is unidentified. The study excluded patients with uncontrolled infection, other autoimmune disease, pregnancy or lactation. The investigators amplified TCR beta CDR3 regions from RNA transcripts. The study used the HTBI primer set for a first-round RT-PCR of the TCR CDR3. MiXCR, run by TCRdb on the multiplex PCR reads, gives a single entry per CDR3 protein. The table includes a few hundred thousand distinct CDR3 sequences, approximately 15% detected once. The CDR3 consists of 12 residues. Germline CDR1 and CDR2: DFQATT and SNEGSKA (reference sequence). Trimming left V 6 bases short and J 8 bases short, with 14 bases between.

The clonotype comes from a young man with Graves' hyperthyroidism that later progressed to Graves' ophthalmopathy. The sample was blood. The chain employs TRBV20-1 and TRBJ2-1; D is perhaps TRBD1 or TRBD2 (6 bases each). For the CDR3, the DNA is TGCAGTGCGGAGGGGGGTCGCGATGAGCAGTTCTTC. Its protein is CSAEGGRDEQFF.